These 8 T cell receptor beta chains originate from one sample sequenced in a study of Ad26.COV2.S vaccination and SARS-CoV-2 variants. Treatment indicated: some 19 received Ad26.COV2.S at low or high dose, single or two shots; several received placebo; per-sample allocation not given. After the first vaccine or placebo injection, samples were drawn on day 63. Clones were read by immunoSEQ multiplex PCR, and TCRdb kept only the in-frame ones, dropping some. In the table there are 350,000 to 400,000 clones, approximately 91% of which are singletons. Sequencing used peripheral blood, obtained in a trial of Ad26.COV2.S vaccine versus placebo. All receptors come from a person aged 18 to 65 who received the Ad26.COV2.S COVID-19 vaccine or a placebo.

The chain uses TRBV19 and TRBJ1-2; no reliable D call. This CDR3 comprises 13 residues. Germline V lookup: CDR1 LNHDA, CDR2 SQIVND (reference sequence). The V end was cut by 4 bases, the J end by 5 bases, with 11 bases between. The DNA of the CDR3 is TGTGCCAGTAGTACACAGATTGGGTATGGCTACACCTTC. Translated: CASSTQIGYGYTF.

A few counts support this clone. V usage is TRBV7-9 and J usage is TRBJ2-2; D gene unclear. CDR3 size: 12 residues. V shed 1 base and J shed 7 bases, with 4 bases lying between them. Germline lookup yields CDR1 SEHNR and CDR2 FQNEAQ (reference sequence). CDR3 coding DNA: TGTGCCAGCAGCTTAGGGGACGGGGAGCTGTTTTTT. Translating it yields CASSLGDGELFF.

V is TRBV7-2 and J is TRBJ1-1, with D perhaps matching TRBD1 (5 bases). The germline CDR1 and CDR2 sequences are SGHTA and FQGNSA. The CDR3 length is 15 residues. V lost 3 bases and J 1 base, leaving 12 bases between the germline ends. The CDR3 DNA sequence: TGTGCCAGCAGCTTTTCCCTCGACAGGAACACTGAAGCTTTCTTT. Translating gives CASSFSLDRNTEAFF.

This chain's CDR3 is CASSALEGGDSYEQYF. CDR3 nucleotide sequence: TGCGCCAGCAGCGCCCTTGAGGGCGGGGACTCCTACGAGCAGTACTTC. The chain combines TRBV5-1 with TRBJ2-7; perhaps TRBD2 as D (6 bases). CDR1 and CDR2 (germline): SGHRS, YFSETQ. With 4 bases removed from V and 0 bases from J, the gap between germline ends came to 17 bases. The length of the CDR3 is 16 residues.

J is TRBJ1-5 and V is TRBV19, with D unresolved. This CDR3 region has 14 residues. Germline CDR1 is LNHDA and CDR2 is SQIVND (reference sequence). Trimming pared 7 bases from V and 3 bases from J, leaving 13 bases between. CDR3 nucleotide sequence: TGTGCCAGTACCCCGGACCGATACAATCAGCCCCAGCATTTT. This sequence encodes CASTPDRYNQPQHF.

V usage is TRBV9 and J usage is TRBJ1-4; no clear D. The CDR3 has 15 residues. The V gene's germline CDR1 is SGDLS and CDR2 YYNGEE. The V gene lost 5 bases and the J gene lost 5 bases, with 16 bases spanning the gap. CDR3 residues: CASSEGGLTNEKLFF. As DNA, the CDR3 is TGTGCCAGCAGTGAAGGAGGGTTAACCAATGAAAAACTGTTTTTT.

The chain joins TRBV21-1 to TRBJ2-3; no check of the table's D call, TRBD2, against the DNA was made. TRBV21-1 is an annotated pseudogene. This CDR3 contains 15 residues. CDR3 amino acids: CASQSPGKSTDTQYF. The CDR3 DNA reads as TGTGCCAGCCAGAGCCCGGGAAAGAGCACAGATACGCAGTATTTT.

This clone came up once. The sample has other DNA sequences that encode this CDR3 too. The rearrangement links TRBV4-1 to TRBJ1-1; D not certain. The CDR3 runs 13 residues. The V end was cut by 0 bases, the J end by 1 base, with 3 bases between. Germline V gene data show CDR1 as MGHRA and CDR2 as YSYEKL. CDR3 coding DNA: TGCGCCAGCAGCCAAGATCGGAACACTGAAGCTTTCTTT. It codes for CASSQDRNTEAFF.